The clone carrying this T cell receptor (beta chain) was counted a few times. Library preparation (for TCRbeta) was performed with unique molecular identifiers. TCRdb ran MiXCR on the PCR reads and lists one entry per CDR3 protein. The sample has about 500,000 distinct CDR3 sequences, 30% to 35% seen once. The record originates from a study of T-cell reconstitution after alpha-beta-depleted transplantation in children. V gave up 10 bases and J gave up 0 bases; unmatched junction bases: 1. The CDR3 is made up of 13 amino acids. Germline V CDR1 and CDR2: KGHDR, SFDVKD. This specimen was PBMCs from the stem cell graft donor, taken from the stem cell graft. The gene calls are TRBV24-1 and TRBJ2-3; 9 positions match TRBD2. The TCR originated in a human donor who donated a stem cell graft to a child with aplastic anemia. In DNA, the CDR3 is TGTGCCACTACTAGCGGGAGCACAGATACGCAGTATTTT. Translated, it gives CATTSGSTDTQYF.